This TCR beta chain was sequenced during a study of shared clonotypes between healthy human individuals. Trimming removed 8 bases from V and 3 bases from J; junction bases left unmatched: 13. CDR3 size: 15 residues. CDR1 and CDR2 from the germline V gene are KGHSH and LQKENI. Terminally differentiated effector memory CD45RA+ cells were excluded from the naive CD8 cells, which were CD45RO-negative and positively selected for CCR7. Profiling relied on immunoSEQ multiplex PCR, and the TCRdb table lists in-frame clones only, not all of them. The sample consists of over 2,000,000 clones, about 94% of them appearing once.

The V gene is TRBV18, the J gene TRBJ2-7, with TRBD2 matching 7 bases. The sample was naive CD8+ T cells from PBMCs. This clonotype was obtained from a man younger than 30 in good health. Some clones in this sample may be carry-over from other donors' samples. CDR3 amino acids: CASHSAGERIYEQYF. Here the CDR3 DNA reads TGTGCCAGCCACTCTGCGGGGGAGCGTATCTACGAGCAGTACTTC.